This is a list of T cell receptor beta chains from one sample in a study of shared clonotypes between healthy human individuals. Libraries were prepared by immunoSEQ multiplex PCR; TCRdb keeps only in-frame clonotypes and omits some of them. The sample holds roughly 2 million clones, 90% to 95% seen once. Sequencing was performed on naive CD4+ T cells sorted from blood. The receptors shown here come from a man in his late teens or twenties in good health. CDR3s include the opening cysteine and the closing phenylalanine or tryptophan. Each record gives: V gene, J gene, clone size, CDR3 length, D gene, CDR3 DNA, CDR3 protein. A D gene is named only where the DNA matches it firmly. A row's size may be missing; if present it is once, few, many or a size class.

TRBV5-4	TRBJ2-5	once	16	TRBD1	TGTGCCAGCAGCTTGGGGGACAGGGGATACCAAGAGACCCAGTACTTC	CASSLGDRGYQETQYF
TRBV18	TRBJ1-3	-	16	TRBD1	TGTGCCAGCTCACCCCGACAGGGGAAGGCTGGAGCCACCATATATTTT	CASSPRQGKAGATIYF
TRBV5-4	TRBJ2-1	-	16	TRBD2	TGTGCCAGCAGCTTGGTAAGGGCTAGCGGAAACAATGAGCAGTTCTTC	CASSLVRASGNNEQFF
TRBV27	TRBJ2-1	-	16	TRBD1	TGTGCCAGCAGCAATCTACCGGACAGGGGGCGGAATGAGCAGTTCTTC	CASSNLPDRGRNEQFF
TRBV11-2	TRBJ2-3	-	16	-	TGTGCCAGCAGCTTAGTGGCGGGGCTTCCGGATGGGACGCAGTATTTT	CASSLVAGLPDGTQYF
TRBV27	TRBJ1-5	-	13	-	TGTGCCAGCAGTTTACAGGGCAATCAGCCCCAGCATTTT	CASSLQGNQPQHF
TRBV30	TRBJ1-1	-	12	-	TGTGCCTGGAGTAAGCGGAACACTGAAGCTTTCTTT	CAWSKRNTEAFF
TRBV4-1	TRBJ2-4	-	17	TRBD2	TGCGCCAGCAGCCAAGGGACTAGCGGAGGAGCCAAAAACATTCAGTACTTC	CASSQGTSGGAKNIQYF
TRBV6-5	TRBJ2-7	-	15	-	TGTGCCAGCAGTTACTCGGGTAGTGGTGGCTACGAGCAGTACTTC	CASSYSGSGGYEQYF
TRBV7-2	TRBJ2-5	-	12	-	TGTGCCAGCAGTCGGGACCGACAGACCCAGTACTTC	CASSRDRQTQYF
TRBV6-6	TRBJ1-5	few	16	TRBD1	TGTGCCACCACGGAAGACAGGGGACGGGGCAATCAGCCCCAGCATTTT	CATTEDRGRGNQPQHF
TRBV7-2	TRBJ2-5	-	15	TRBD2	TGTGCCAGCAGCTTAATGGCTAGCGGGCAAGAGACCCAGTACTTC	CASSLMASGQETQYF
TRBV28	TRBJ1-4	-	14	TRBD1	TGTGCCAGCAGGCCGGGACAGGGGAATGAAAAACTGTTTTTT	CASRPGQGNEKLFF
TRBV30	TRBJ1-2	-	12	-	TGTGCCTGGAATCGTGGTATCGATGGCTACACCTTC	CAWNRGIDGYTF
TRBV7-9	TRBJ2-3	-	16	-	TGTGCCAGCAGCCCCCTTACAGGGAAAAGCACAGATACGCAGTATTTT	CASSPLTGKSTDTQYF
TRBV5-1	TRBJ2-3	-	16	TRBD1	TGCGCCACCTGCGAAGGGACAGTGGGTAGCACAGATACGCAGTATTTT	CATCEGTVGSTDTQYF
TRBV13	TRBJ2-3	-	13	-	TGTGCCAGCAGCCCTAGGGCCACAGATACGCAGTATTTT	CASSPRATDTQYF
TRBV28	TRBJ1-5	-	13	-	TGTGCCAGCAGTTTCGTTAGCAATCAGCCCCAGCATTTT	CASSFVSNQPQHF
TRBV7-9	TRBJ1-6	few	13	-	TGTGCCAGCAGGGACAGTTATAATTCACCCCTCCACTTT	CASRDSYNSPLHF
TRBV6-6	TRBJ2-7	-	12	TRBD2	TGTGCCAGCAGTACCGGGCCGGGGGGTGAGTACTTC	CASSTGPGGEYF
TRBV5-1	TRBJ1-2	-	15	-	TGCGCCAGCAGCTCGCGGGACATCTTTTTAGATGGCTACACCTTC	CASSSRDIFLDGYTF
TRBV7-9	TRBJ2-1	-	16	TRBD2	TGTGCCAGCAGCTTGGTCGACGGGAGGGGCCAAAATGAGCAGTTCTTC	CASSLVDGRGQNEQFF
TRBV9	TRBJ2-1	-	14	-	TGTGCCAGCGGTCAGGGGGAGGGCCTTCGTGAGCAGTTCTTC	CASGQGEGLREQFF
TRBV30	TRBJ1-3	-	14	-	TGTGCCTGGAGTGTCTGGAGCTCTGGAAACACCATATATTTT	CAWSVWSSGNTIYF
TRBV29-1	TRBJ1-1	-	14	-	TGCAGCGTTCAAAGGACACCTATGAACACTGAAGCTTTCTTT	CSVQRTPMNTEAFF
TRBV2	TRBJ1-1	-	14	TRBD1	TGTGCCAGCAGGCTTACAGGGGCGAGCACTGAAGCTTTCTTT	CASRLTGASTEAFF
TRBV5-4	TRBJ1-1	-	16	-	TGTGCCAGCAGCCTCGGGGGACGGGGGGTGAGGACTGAAGCTTTCTTT	CASSLGGRGVRTEAFF
TRBV19	TRBJ1-5	once	13	-	TGTGCCAGTAACCCCGAGCGAAATCAGCCCCAGCATTTT	CASNPERNQPQHF
TRBV29-1	TRBJ1-1	-	13	-	TGCAGCGTTGTATCACAGGGGAACACTGAAGCTTTCTTT	CSVVSQGNTEAFF
TRBV6-1	TRBJ2-7	-	13	TRBD1	TGTGCCAGCAGAAACAGGGGCTCCTACGAGCAGTACTTC	CASRNRGSYEQYF
TRBV2	TRBJ1-4	-	14	-	TGTGCCAGCAGAACTCCACAGGGAACCGAAAAACTGTTTTTT	CASRTPQGTEKLFF
TRBV30	TRBJ1-2	-	12	-	TGTGCCTGGAGGGGGGGAAAGTTCGGCTACACCTTC	CAWRGGKFGYTF
TRBV2	TRBJ2-2	-	15	-	TGTGCCACCGCGGGGAGCGTTGGGGTCGCCGGGGAGCTGTTTTTT	CATAGSVGVAGELFF
TRBV10-2	TRBJ1-5	-	13	-	TGCGCCAGCAGTGAGCAGGGAGAACAGCCCCAGCATTTT	CASSEQGEQPQHF
TRBV14	TRBJ1-1	-	14	-	TGTGCCAGCAGCCAACTAGGGGTCGACACTGAAGCTTTCTTT	CASSQLGVDTEAFF
TRBV6-1	TRBJ1-1	-	13	-	TGTGCCAGCAGTGAACGGTGGAACACTGAAGCTTTCTTT	CASSERWNTEAFF
TRBV28	TRBJ1-2	once	13	TRBD1	TGTGCCAGCAGTTTAGAGGTTGGGACAGCCTACACCTTC	CASSLEVGTAYTF
TRBV6-1	TRBJ2-7	few	12	TRBD2	TGTGCCAGCAGTGTCGCGGGGGGCGAGCAGTACTTC	CASSVAGGEQYF
TRBV9	TRBJ2-1	-	15	-	TGTGCCAGCAGCGTAGAGGGACAACCCTACAATGAGCAGTTCTTC	CASSVEGQPYNEQFF
TRBV11-2	TRBJ2-5	-	13	-	TGTGCCAGCAGCTTAAGGGAACAAGTCACCCAGTACTTC	CASSLREQVTQYF
TRBV5-1	TRBJ2-1	-	15	-	TGCGCCAGCAGCTTGGGTGGGAATTCCTACAATGAGCAGTTCTTC	CASSLGGNSYNEQFF
TRBV19	TRBJ1-5	-	14	-	TGTGCCAGTAGTCAGGACCGTGACAATCAGCCCCAGCATTTT	CASSQDRDNQPQHF
TRBV25-1	TRBJ1-5	few	13	TRBD1	TGTGCCAGCAGTGAGGGCCAGGGGGGCGCCCAGCATTTT	CASSEGQGGAQHF
TRBV19	TRBJ2-5	-	17	TRBD1	TGTGCCAGTAGTAATCCCGGGACAGGGGGCCTCCAAGAGACCCAGTACTTC	CASSNPGTGGLQETQYF
TRBV28	TRBJ2-2	-	13	-	TGTGCCAGCAGGGCCTCTAACACCGGGGAGCTGTTTTTT	CASRASNTGELFF
TRBV18	TRBJ1-1	-	12	-	TGTGCCAGCTCACCGGGGTCGGGTGAAGCTTTCTTT	CASSPGSGEAFF
TRBV28	TRBJ1-5	-	15	TRBD1	TGTGCCAGCAGCCCTACCGAGGGGGCAAATCAGCCCCAGCATTTT	CASSPTEGANQPQHF
TRBV11-1	TRBJ1-4	-	14	TRBD1	TGTGCCAGCAGCCTCGGGACAGGGATGGAAAAACTGTTTTTT	CASSLGTGMEKLFF